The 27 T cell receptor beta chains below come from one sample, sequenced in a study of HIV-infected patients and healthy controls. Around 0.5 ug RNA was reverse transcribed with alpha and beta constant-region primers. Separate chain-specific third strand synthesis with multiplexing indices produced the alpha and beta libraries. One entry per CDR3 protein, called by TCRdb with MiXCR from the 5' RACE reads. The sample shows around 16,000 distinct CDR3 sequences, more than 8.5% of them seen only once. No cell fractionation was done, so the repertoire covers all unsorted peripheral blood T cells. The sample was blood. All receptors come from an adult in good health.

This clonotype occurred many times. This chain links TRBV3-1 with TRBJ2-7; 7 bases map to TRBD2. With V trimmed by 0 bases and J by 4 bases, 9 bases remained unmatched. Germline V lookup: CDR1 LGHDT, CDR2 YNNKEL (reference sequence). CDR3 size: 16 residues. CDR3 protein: CASSQEAGLSLYEQYF. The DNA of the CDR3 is TGTGCCAGCAGCCAAGAAGCGGGACTCTCCCTTTACGAGCAGTACTTC.

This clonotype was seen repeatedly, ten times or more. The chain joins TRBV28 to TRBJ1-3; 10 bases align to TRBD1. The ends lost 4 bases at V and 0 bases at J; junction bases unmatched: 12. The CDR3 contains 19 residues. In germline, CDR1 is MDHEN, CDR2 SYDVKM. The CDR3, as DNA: TGTGCCAGCAGTTCATCGGACAGGGGGTTCGGTGGCTCTGGAAACACCATATATTTT. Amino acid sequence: CASSSSDRGFGGSGNTIYF.

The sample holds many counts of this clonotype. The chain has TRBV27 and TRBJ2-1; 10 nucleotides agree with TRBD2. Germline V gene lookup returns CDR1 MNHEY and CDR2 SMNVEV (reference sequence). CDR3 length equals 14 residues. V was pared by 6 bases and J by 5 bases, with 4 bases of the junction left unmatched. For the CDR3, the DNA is TGTGCCAGCAGAATTAGCGGGAGGCACAATGAGCAGTTCTTC. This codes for CASRISGRHNEQFF.

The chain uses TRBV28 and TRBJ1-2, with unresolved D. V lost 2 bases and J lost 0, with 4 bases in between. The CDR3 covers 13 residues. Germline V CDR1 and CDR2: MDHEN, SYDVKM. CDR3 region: CASSLRANYGYTF. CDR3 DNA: TGTGCCAGCAGTTTACGGGCTAACTATGGCTACACCTTC.

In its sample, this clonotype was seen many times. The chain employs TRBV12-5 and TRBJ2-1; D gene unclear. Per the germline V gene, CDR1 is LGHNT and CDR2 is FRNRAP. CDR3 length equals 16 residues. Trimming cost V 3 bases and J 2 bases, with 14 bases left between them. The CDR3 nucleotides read TGTGCTAGTGGTTTATTGTCCGGCAATGCCTACAATGAGCAGTTCTTC. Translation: CASGLLSGNAYNEQFF.

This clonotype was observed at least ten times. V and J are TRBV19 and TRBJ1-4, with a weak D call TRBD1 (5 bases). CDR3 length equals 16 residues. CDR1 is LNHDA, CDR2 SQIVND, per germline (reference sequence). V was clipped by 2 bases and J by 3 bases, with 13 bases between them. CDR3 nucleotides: TGTGCCAGTAGTATATTTACGGGGCCGGCTAATGAAAAACTGTTTTTT. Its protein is CASSIFTGPANEKLFF.

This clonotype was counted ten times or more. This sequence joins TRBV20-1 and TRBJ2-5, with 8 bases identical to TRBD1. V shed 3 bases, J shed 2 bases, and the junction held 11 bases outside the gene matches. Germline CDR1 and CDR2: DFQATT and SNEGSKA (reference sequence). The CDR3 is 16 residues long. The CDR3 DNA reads TGCAGTGCTAGCTCTCCGGGGACAGGCCGTCAAGAGACCCAGTACTTC. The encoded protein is CSASSPGTGRQETQYF.

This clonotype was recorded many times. The CDR3, as DNA: TGTGCCAGCAGCCTTAATAGCAATCAGCCCCAGCATTTT. Its protein is CASSLNSNQPQHF. The genes are TRBV7-3 and TRBJ1-5, with no clear D. The CDR3 runs to 13 residues. Germline V gene sequence: CDR1 SGHTA, CDR2 FQGTGA. V was shortened by 5 bases and J by 0 bases, with 5 bases between the two germline ends.

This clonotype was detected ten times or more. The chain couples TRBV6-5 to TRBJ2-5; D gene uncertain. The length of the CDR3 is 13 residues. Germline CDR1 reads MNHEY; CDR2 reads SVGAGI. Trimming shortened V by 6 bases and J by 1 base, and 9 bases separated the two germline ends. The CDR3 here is CASSAFIQETQYF. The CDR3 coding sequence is TGTGCCAGCAGCGCCTTCATCCAAGAGACCCAGTACTTC.

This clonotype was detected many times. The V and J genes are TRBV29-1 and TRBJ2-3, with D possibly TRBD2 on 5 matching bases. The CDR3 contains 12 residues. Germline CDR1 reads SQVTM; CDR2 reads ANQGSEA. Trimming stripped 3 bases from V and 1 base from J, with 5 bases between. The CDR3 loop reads CSVEGGTDTQYF. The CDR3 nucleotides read TGCAGCGTTGAGGGAGGCACAGATACGCAGTATTTT.

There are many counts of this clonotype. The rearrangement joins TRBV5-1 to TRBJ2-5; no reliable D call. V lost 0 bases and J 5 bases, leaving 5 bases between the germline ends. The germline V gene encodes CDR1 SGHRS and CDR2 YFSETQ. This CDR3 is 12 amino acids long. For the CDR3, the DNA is TGCGCCAGCAGCTTGGCCAGGGAGACCCAGTACTTC. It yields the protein CASSLARETQYF.

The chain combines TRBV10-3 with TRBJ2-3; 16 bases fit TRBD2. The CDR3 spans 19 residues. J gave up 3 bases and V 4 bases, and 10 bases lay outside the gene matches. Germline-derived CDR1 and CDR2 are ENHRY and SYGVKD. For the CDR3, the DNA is TGTGCCATCAGTGGAAGCCCGGGACTAGCGGGAGGGAGGACAGATACGCAGTATTTT. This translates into CAISGSPGLAGGRTDTQYF.

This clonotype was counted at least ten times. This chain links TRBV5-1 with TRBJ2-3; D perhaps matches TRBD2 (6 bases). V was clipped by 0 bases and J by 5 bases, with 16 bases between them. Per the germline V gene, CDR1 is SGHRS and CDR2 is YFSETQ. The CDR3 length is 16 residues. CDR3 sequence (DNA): TGCGCCAGCAGCTTGGTGGGGGAGGCCCCCGGAGATACGCAGTATTTT. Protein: CASSLVGEAPGDTQYF.

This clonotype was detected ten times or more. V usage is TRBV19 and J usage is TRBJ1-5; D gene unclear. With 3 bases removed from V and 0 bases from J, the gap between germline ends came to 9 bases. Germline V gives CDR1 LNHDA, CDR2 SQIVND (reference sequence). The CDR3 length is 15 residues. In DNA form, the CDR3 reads TGTGCCAGTAGTATCCAACGGTATAGCAATCAGCCCCAGCATTTT. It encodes CASSIQRYSNQPQHF.

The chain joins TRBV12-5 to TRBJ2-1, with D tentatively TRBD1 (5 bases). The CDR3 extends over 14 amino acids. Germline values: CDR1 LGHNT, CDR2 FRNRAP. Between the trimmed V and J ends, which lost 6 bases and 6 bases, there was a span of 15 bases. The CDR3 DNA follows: TGTGCTAGTGGCCCTCCTCAGACAGCCAATGAGCAGTTCTTC. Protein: CASGPPQTANEQFF.

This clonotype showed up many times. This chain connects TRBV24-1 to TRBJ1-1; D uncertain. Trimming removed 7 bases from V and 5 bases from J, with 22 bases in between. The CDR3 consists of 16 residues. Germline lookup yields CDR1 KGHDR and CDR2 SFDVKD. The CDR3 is CATRLDKRYLPTEAFF. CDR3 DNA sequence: TGTGCCACCAGATTAGACAAAAGATATCTCCCAACTGAAGCTTTCTTT.

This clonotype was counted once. Here the CDR3 reads CASSLFDIQYF. The CDR3 DNA follows: TGTGCCAGCAGCTTGTTCGACATTCAGTACTTC. J is TRBJ2-4 and V is TRBV11-2; D remains ambiguous. This CDR3 has 11 residues. CDR1 is SGHAT, CDR2 FQNNGV, per germline. Trimming removed 3 bases at V and 8 bases at J, with 5 bases between. Combining the CDR3 with reference TRBV11-2 and TRBJ2-4 gives the whole variable domain EAGVAQSPRYKIIEKRQSVAFWCNPISGHATLYWYQQILGQGPKLLIQFQNNGVVDDSQLPKDRFSAERLKGVDSTLKIQPAKLEDSAVYLCASSLFDIQYFGAGTRLSVL.

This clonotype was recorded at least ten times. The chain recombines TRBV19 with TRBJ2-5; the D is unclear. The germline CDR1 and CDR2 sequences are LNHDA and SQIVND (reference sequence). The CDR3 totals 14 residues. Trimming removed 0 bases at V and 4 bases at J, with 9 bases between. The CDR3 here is CASSIEPLGETQYF. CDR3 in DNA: TGTGCCAGTAGTATAGAACCCTTAGGAGAGACCCAGTACTTC.

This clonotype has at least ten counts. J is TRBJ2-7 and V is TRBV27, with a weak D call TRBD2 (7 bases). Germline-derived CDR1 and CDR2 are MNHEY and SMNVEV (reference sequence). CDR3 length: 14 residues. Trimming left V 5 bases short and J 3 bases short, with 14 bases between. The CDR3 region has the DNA TGTGCCAGCAGTCCCCAGGGGAGGGACTACGAGCAGTACGTC. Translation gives CASSPQGRDYEQYV.

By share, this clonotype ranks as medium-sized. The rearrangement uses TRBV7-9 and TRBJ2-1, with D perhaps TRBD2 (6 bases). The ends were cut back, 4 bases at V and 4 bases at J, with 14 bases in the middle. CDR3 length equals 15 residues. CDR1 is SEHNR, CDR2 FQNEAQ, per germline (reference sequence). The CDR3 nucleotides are TGTGCCAGCAGCTCGTCACGGGAGCCATACAATGAGCAGTTCTTC. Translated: CASSSSREPYNEQFF. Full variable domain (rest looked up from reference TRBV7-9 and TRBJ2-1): DTGVSQNPRHKITKRGQNVTFRCDPISEHNRLYWYRQTLGQGPEFLTYFQNEAQLEKSRLLSDRFSAERPKGSFSTLEIQRTEQGDSAMYLCASSSSREPYNEQFFGPGTRLTVL.

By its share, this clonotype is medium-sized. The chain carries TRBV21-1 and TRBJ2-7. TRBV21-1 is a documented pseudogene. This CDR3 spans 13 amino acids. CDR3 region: CASSKDSSYEQYV. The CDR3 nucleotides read TGTGCCAGCAGCAAAGACAGCTCCTACGAGCAGTACGTC.

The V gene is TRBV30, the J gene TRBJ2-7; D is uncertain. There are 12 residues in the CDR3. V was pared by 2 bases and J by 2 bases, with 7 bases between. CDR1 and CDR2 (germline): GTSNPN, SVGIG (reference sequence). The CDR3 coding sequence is TGTGCCTGGAGTCGGAGTCCCTACGAGCAGTACTTC. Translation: CAWSRSPYEQYF.

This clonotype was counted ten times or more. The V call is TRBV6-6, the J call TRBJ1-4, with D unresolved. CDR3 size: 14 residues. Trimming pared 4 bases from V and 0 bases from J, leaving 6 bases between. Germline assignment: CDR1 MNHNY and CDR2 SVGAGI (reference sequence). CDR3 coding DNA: TGTGCCAGCAGTTTCGGAGCAACTAATGAAAAACTGTTTTTT. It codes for CASSFGATNEKLFF.

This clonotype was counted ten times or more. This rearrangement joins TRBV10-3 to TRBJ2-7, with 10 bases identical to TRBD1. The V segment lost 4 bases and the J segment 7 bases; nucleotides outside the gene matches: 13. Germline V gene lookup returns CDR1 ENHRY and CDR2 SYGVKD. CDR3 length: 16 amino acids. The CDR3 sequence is CAISAGPGQGTGEQYV. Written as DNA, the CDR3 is TGTGCCATCAGTGCGGGACCGGGACAGGGGACTGGGGAGCAGTACGTC.

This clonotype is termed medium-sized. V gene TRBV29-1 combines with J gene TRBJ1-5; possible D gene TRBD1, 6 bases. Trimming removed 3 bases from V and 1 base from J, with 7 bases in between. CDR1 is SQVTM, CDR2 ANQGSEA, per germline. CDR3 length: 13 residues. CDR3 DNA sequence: TGCAGCGTTGACGGGGGCAGCAATCAGCCCCAGCATTTT. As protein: CSVDGGSNQPQHF.

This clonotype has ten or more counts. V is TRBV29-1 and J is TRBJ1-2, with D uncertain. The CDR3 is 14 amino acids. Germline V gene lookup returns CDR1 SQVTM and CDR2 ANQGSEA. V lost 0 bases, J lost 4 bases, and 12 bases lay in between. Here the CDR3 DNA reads TGCAGCGTTGAAGAAGGGTTTCCAGGCTATGGCTACACCTTC. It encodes CSVEEGFPGYGYTF.

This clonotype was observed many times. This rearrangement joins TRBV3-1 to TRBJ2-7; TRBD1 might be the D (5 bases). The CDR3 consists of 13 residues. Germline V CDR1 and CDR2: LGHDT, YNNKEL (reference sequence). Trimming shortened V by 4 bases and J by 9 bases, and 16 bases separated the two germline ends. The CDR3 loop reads CASSPTGPFGQYF. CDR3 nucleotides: TGTGCCAGCAGCCCCACAGGCCCGTTTGGGCAGTACTTC.